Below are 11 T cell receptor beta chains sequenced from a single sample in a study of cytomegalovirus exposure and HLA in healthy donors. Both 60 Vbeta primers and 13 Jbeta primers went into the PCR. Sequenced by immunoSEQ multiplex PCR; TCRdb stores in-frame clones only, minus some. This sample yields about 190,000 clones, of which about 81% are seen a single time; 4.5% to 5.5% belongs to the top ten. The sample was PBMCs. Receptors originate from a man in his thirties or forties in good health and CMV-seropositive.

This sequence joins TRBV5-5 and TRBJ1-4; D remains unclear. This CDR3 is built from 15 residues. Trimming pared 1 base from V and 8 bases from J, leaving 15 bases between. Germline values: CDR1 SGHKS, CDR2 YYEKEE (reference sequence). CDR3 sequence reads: CASSLTHTNQEKLFF. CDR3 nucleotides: TGTGCCAGCAGCTTGACCCACACGAACCAGGAAAAACTGTTTTTT.

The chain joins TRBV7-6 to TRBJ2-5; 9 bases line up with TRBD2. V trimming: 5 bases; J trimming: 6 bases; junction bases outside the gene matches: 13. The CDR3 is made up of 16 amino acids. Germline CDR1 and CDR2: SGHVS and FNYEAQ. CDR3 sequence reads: CASSPNSGGPQKTQYF. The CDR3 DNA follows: TGTGCCAGCAGCCCCAACAGCGGGGGGCCCCAGAAGACCCAGTACTTC.

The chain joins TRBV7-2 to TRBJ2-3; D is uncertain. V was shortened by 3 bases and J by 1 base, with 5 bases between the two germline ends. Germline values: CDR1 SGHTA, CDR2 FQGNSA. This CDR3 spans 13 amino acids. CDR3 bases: TGTGCCAGCAGCTTCAGCGGCACAGATACGCAGTATTTT. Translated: CASSFSGTDTQYF.

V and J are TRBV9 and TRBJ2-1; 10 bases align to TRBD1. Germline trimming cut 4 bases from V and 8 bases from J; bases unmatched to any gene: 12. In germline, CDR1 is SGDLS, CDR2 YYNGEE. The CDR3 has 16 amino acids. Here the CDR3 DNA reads TGTGCCAGCAGCCGGCAAGGGGGGACAGGGGTCCATGAGCAGTTCTTC. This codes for CASSRQGGTGVHEQFF.

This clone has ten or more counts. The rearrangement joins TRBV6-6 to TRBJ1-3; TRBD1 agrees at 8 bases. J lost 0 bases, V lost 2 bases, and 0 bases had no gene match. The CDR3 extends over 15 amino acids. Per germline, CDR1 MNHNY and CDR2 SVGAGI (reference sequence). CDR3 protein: CASSYGQGSGNTIYF. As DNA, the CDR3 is TGTGCCAGCAGTTACGGACAGGGCTCTGGAAACACCATATATTTT.

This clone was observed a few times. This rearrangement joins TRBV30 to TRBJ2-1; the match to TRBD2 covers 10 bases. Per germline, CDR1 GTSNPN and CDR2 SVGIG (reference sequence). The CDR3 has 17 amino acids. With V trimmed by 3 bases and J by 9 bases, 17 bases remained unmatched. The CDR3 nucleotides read TGTGCCTGGAGGTCCCCGGGAGCGGGAGGGCCGATTGGTGAGCAGTTCTTC. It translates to CAWRSPGAGGPIGEQFF.

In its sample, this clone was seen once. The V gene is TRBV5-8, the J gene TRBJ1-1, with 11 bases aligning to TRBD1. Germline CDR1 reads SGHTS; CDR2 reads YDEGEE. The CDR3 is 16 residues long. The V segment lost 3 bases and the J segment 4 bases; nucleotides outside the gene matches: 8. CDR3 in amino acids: CASSWTGTGGFTEAFF. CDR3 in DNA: TGTGCCAGCAGCTGGACCGGGACAGGGGGTTTCACTGAAGCTTTCTTT.

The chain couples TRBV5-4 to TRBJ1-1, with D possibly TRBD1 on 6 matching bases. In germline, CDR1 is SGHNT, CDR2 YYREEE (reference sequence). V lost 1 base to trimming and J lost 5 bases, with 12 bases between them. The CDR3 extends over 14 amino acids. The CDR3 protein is CASSLPTDRTEAFF. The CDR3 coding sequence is TGTGCCAGCAGCTTGCCGACGGACAGAACTGAAGCTTTCTTT.

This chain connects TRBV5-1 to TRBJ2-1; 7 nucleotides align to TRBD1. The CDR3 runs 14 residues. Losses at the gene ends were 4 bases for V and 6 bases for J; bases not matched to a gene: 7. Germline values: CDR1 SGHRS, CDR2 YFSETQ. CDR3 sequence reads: CASSATGLVNEQFF. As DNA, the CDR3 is TGCGCCAGCAGCGCGACAGGGCTAGTCAATGAGCAGTTCTTC.

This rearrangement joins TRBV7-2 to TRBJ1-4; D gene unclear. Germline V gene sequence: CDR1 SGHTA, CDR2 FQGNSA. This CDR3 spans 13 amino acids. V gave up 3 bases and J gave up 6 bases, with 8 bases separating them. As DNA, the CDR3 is TGTGCCAGCAGCTTCGACATCTATGAAAAACTGTTTTTT. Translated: CASSFDIYEKLFF.

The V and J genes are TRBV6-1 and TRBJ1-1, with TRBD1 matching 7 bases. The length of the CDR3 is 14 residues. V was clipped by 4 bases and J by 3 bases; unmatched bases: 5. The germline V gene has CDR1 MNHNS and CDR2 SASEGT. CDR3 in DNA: TGTGCCAGCAGTGCCCGGGGGACAGACACTGAAGCTTTCTTT. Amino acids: CASSARGTDTEAFF.